Only a few counts were recorded for the clone carrying this T cell receptor (beta chain). What it recognizes is unknown. TCRdb reanalysed the 5' RACE reads using MiXCR and keeps one entry per CDR3 protein. The sample has roughly 550,000 distinct CDR3 sequences, 20% seen once. This CDR3 is 17 amino acids long. Germline V gene data show CDR1 as SGHKS and CDR2 as YYEKEE (reference sequence). Trimming left V 1 base short and J 2 bases short, with 17 bases between. This record belongs to a study of T-cell memory formation after mild COVID-19. Study results and caveats: Contracting clones, day 15 to 85, had balanced CD4/CD8, and later expanders favored CD4+. Memory cells collected pre-infection included some clones that later responded, suggesting cross-reactive memory joined.

The receptor was derived from an adult woman who had mild COVID-19 (a few samples of this study predate the infection). Cell type and time point are not known. Sequencing input: PBMCs or a T cell subset sorted from them (not recorded which). The chain recombines TRBV5-5 with TRBJ2-3; TRBD1 is a possible D gene (5 bases). CDR3 DNA sequence: TGTGCCAGCAGCTTGCGTGGGCAGGGTTTGACCACAGATACGCAGTATTTT. This translates into CASSLRGQGLTTDTQYF.